The next 32 T cell receptor beta chains were all read from a single sample in a study of CD8 T cells in ankylosing spondylitis. MiXCR, applied by TCRdb to the 5' RACE reads, yields one record per CDR3 protein. The sample records 800,000 to 900,000 distinct CDR3 sequences, about 12% being singletons. Study-wide findings and caveats: Seven to nine highly homologous variants formed a TCR beta motif that appeared characteristic of ankylosing spondylitis blood.

No antigen has been identified for these receptors. Sample: blood, either unsorted or a sorted T cell fraction (not recorded which). These receptors originate from a male donor with ankylosing spondylitis.

This clonotype was seen ten or more times. V gene TRBV29-1 combines with J gene TRBJ2-3; D remains ambiguous. The CDR3 contains 13 residues. Trimming removed 7 bases at V and 2 bases at J, with 13 bases between. Looked up from germline, CDR1 is SQVTM and CDR2 is ANQGSEA. For the CDR3, the DNA is TGCAGCGGGGCCCGAACTTACACAGATACGCAGTATTTT. Its protein product is CSGARTYTDTQYF.

This CDR3 reads CSASRLAGPTAYNEQFF. As DNA, the CDR3 is TGCAGTGCTAGTCGACTAGCGGGGCCCACGGCCTACAATGAGCAGTTCTTC. The V gene is TRBV20-1, the J gene TRBJ2-1; TRBD2 matches 11 bases. There are 17 residues in the CDR3. CDR1 DFQATT and CDR2 SNEGSKA come from the germline V gene (reference sequence). The junction had 9 bases not matched to a gene; V was cut back by 3 bases and J by 2 bases.

This CDR3 reads CAMSRASGYNEQFF. The DNA for the CDR3 is TGTGCCATGTCCCGGGCTAGCGGATACAATGAGCAGTTCTTC. This chain joins TRBV6-1 and TRBJ2-1, with 7 bases identical to TRBD2. Looked up from germline, CDR1 is MNHNS and CDR2 is SASEGT. The CDR3 has 14 residues. The V gene end was trimmed by 10 bases and the J gene end by 4 bases; junction bases not matched to a gene: 10.

This clonotype occurred a few times. The rearrangement uses TRBV5-4 and TRBJ2-5; D not resolved. V was trimmed by 3 bases and J by 3 bases, leaving 15 bases between them. In germline, CDR1 is SGHNT, CDR2 YYREEE (reference sequence). This CDR3 is built from 15 residues. CDR3 sequence (DNA): TGTGCCAGCAGCTCACGCTACAACAGAGAAGAGACCCAGTACTTC. Protein sequence: CASSSRYNREETQYF. Based on the CDR3 plus reference TRBV5-4 and TRBJ2-5, the full variable domain is ETGVTQSPTHLIKTRGQQVTLRCSSQSGHNTVSWYQQALGQGPQFIFQYYREEENGRGNFPPRFSGLQFPNYSSELNVNALELDDSALYLCASSSRYNREETQYFGPGTRLLVL.

This clonotype was recorded a few times. The chain has TRBV20-1 and TRBJ2-7; TRBD2 aligns across 10 bases. The CDR3 contains 15 residues. Germline loops: CDR1 DFQATT, CDR2 SNEGSKA (reference sequence). Trimming took 1 base from V and 5 from J; bases not matched to a gene: 8. The CDR3 region is CSARAPSGGADEQYF. The DNA of the CDR3 is TGCAGTGCTAGAGCCCCTAGCGGGGGAGCGGACGAGCAGTACTTC.

This chain joins TRBV20-1 and TRBJ2-2; weak D call: TRBD1 (5 bases). Germline V gene data show CDR1 as DFQATT and CDR2 as SNEGSKA (reference sequence). The V and J ends lost 5 bases and 5 bases respectively, with 15 bases between them. The CDR3 sequence is 14 residues long. The DNA for the CDR3 is TGCAGTGCTGCTAGGCAGGGTACAACCGGGGAGCTGTTTTTT. Amino acids: CSAARQGTTGELFF.

This chain uses TRBV20-1 with TRBJ1-1, with D possibly being TRBD1 (5 bases). The CDR3 length is 15 residues. In germline, CDR1 is DFQATT, CDR2 SNEGSKA (reference sequence). The V gene lost 0 bases and the J gene lost 1 base, with 12 bases spanning the gap. The CDR3 coding sequence is TGCAGTGCTAGAGATAGTGCAGGGCCGAACACTGAAGCTTTCTTT. Encoded protein: CSARDSAGPNTEAFF.

This clonotype was seen repeatedly, ten times or more. The chain recombines TRBV6-5 with TRBJ1-1; D gene unclear. There are 15 residues in the CDR3. CDR1 is MNHEY, CDR2 SVGAGI, per germline. The V end lost 4 bases, the J end lost 0 bases, and 12 bases lay between the germline ends. The CDR3 region has the DNA TGTGCCAGCAGTTGGAGCGGCAGGTTGAACACTGAAGCTTTCTTT. Amino acid sequence: CASSWSGRLNTEAFF.

This chain links TRBV5-1 with TRBJ2-7, with 11 bases fitting TRBD1. Germline trimming cut 4 bases from V and 3 bases from J; bases unmatched to any gene: 3. The CDR3 runs 14 residues. CDR1 and CDR2 from the germline V gene are SGHRS and YFSETQ. The CDR3, as DNA: TGCGCCAGCAGCGGGACAGGGGGAGGCTACGAGCAGTACTTC. The encoded protein is CASSGTGGGYEQYF. Full variable domain (rest looked up from reference TRBV5-1 and TRBJ2-7): KAGVTQTPRYLIKTRGQQVTLSCSPISGHRSVSWYQQTPGQGLQFLFEYFSETQRNKGNFPGRFSGRQFSNSRSEMNVSTLELGDSALYLCASSGTGGGYEQYFGPGTRLTVT.

This CDR3 reads CASSQVGGSYNSPLHF. DNA for the CDR3: TGCGCCAGCAGCCAAGTAGGGGGCTCCTATAATTCACCCCTCCACTTT. This chain uses TRBV4-3 with TRBJ1-6; tentatively, D is TRBD1 (6 bases). The CDR3 has 16 amino acids. Looked up from germline, CDR1 is LGHNA and CDR2 is YSLEER. V lost 1 base and J lost 0, with 7 bases in between.

The rearrangement uses TRBV7-8 and TRBJ2-3, with 12 bases matching TRBD2. The germline CDR1 and CDR2 sequences are SGHVS and FQNEAQ. Trimming removed 4 bases from V and 0 bases from J; junction bases left unmatched: 2. This CDR3 comprises 16 residues. The DNA for the CDR3 is TGTGCCAGCAGCTACCTAGCGGGGGGGAGCACAGATACGCAGTATTTT. Its translation is CASSYLAGGSTDTQYF.

J is TRBJ2-5 and V is TRBV25-1; D possibly corresponds to TRBD2 (7 bases). The CDR3 is 13 amino acids. Trimming cost V 8 bases and J 4 bases, with 14 bases left between them. Germline V CDR1 and CDR2: MGHDK, SYGVNS. DNA for the CDR3: TGTGCCAGCCGAAGGGGGGGATCAGAGACCCAGTACTTC. Residues: CASRRGGSETQYF. Supplemented by reference TRBV25-1 and TRBJ2-5, the full variable domain reads EADIYQTPRYLVIGTGKKITLECSQTMGHDKMYWYQQDPGMELHLIHYSYGVNSTEKGDLSSESTVSRIRTEHFPLTLESARPSHTSQYLCASRRGGSETQYFGPGTRLLVL.

The sample holds a few counts of this clonotype. V gene TRBV20-1 combines with J gene TRBJ1-1; 9 nucleotides align to TRBD1. The CDR3 contains 12 residues. V trimming: 4 bases; J trimming: 11 bases; junction bases outside the gene matches: 8. Germline assignment: CDR1 DFQATT and CDR2 SNEGSKA (reference sequence). The CDR3 region has the DNA TGCAGTGCTAACCACAGGGGGCTCGGGGCTTTCTTT. Translated: CSANHRGLGAFF.

This clonotype was observed a handful of times. V usage is TRBV9 and J usage is TRBJ2-2; D not resolved. The CDR3 length is 16 residues. CDR1 SGDLS and CDR2 YYNGEE come from the germline V gene. Trimming stripped 4 bases from V and 4 bases from J, with 17 bases between. This CDR3 reads CASSPQFRPVTGELFF. The CDR3, as DNA: TGTGCCAGCAGCCCTCAATTTAGGCCGGTCACCGGGGAGCTGTTTTTT.

The V and J genes are TRBV9 and TRBJ2-5; TRBD2 matches at 7 bases. This CDR3 has 15 amino acids. Germline V lookup: CDR1 SGDLS, CDR2 YYNGEE. Trimming removed 0 bases from V and 4 bases from J; junction bases left unmatched: 6. CDR3 sequence reads: CASSVAGGRGETQYF. The CDR3 DNA reads as TGTGCCAGCAGCGTAGCTGGCGGGAGAGGAGAGACCCAGTACTTC.

The J gene is TRBJ2-3, the V gene TRBV20-1; 7 bases are a match to TRBD2. The V and J ends lost 0 bases and 1 base, in that order; junction bases with no gene match: 10. Germline V gene lookup returns CDR1 DFQATT and CDR2 SNEGSKA (reference sequence). The CDR3 contains 17 residues. CDR3 bases: TGCAGTGCTAGAGATGATCAACAGCGGGGCGGCACAGATACGCAGTATTTT. This encodes CSARDDQQRGGTDTQYF.

This clonotype has more than one count but fewer than ten. The chain combines TRBV5-1 with TRBJ2-1, with 11 bases fitting TRBD1. CDR1 is SGHRS, CDR2 YFSETQ, per germline. After removal of 4 bases from V and 2 bases from J, the junction contained 5 bases not matched to a gene. The CDR3 contains 16 residues. The CDR3 nucleotides are TGCGCCAGCAGCCTAGGGACAGGGGGGGCCTACAATGAGCAGTTCTTC. Translated, it gives CASSLGTGGAYNEQFF.

This clonotype was found many times. The chain employs TRBV29-1 and TRBJ2-1, with 7 bases lining up with TRBD1. With 7 bases clipped from V and 4 bases from J, the junction kept 10 bases outside the gene matches. The CDR3 covers 14 residues. CDR1 and CDR2 from the germline V gene are SQVTM and ANQGSEA. The CDR3 loop reads CSARRDREYNEQFF. CDR3 coding DNA: TGCAGCGCCCGCCGGGACAGAGAATACAATGAGCAGTTCTTC.

The chain couples TRBV5-4 to TRBJ2-7; D possibly corresponds to TRBD1 (6 bases). The CDR3 is 15 amino acids. Germline CDR1 SGHNT, CDR2 YYREEE (reference sequence). V gave up 4 bases and J gave up 5 bases, with 19 bases separating them. The CDR3 region has the DNA TGTGCCAGCAGCACCCAGGTGCAGGGGACGAACGAGCAGTACTTC. Residues: CASSTQVQGTNEQYF.

This clonotype was observed many times. The chain uses TRBV5-1 and TRBJ2-3; the D is unclear. The CDR3 is 12 residues long. The V gene lost 0 bases and the J gene lost 10 bases, with 9 bases spanning the gap. In germline, CDR1 is SGHRS, CDR2 YFSETQ. This CDR3 is CASSLDGSAQYF. CDR3 sequence (DNA): TGCGCCAGCAGCTTGGATGGGTCCGCGCAGTATTTT.

Only a few counts were recorded for this clonotype. The chain links TRBV5-1 to TRBJ2-7, with D possibly being TRBD1 or TRBD2 (5 bases each). The V end was cut by 4 bases, the J end by 4 bases, with 15 bases between. Germline V gives CDR1 SGHRS, CDR2 YFSETQ. The CDR3 sequence is 14 residues long. The CDR3 coding sequence is TGCGCCAGCAGCCGGGATGGGGCCTCTTACGAGCAGTACTTC. Translated, it gives CASSRDGASYEQYF.

This clonotype was seen a handful of times. The chain joins TRBV9 to TRBJ2-3; perhaps D is TRBD1 or TRBD2 (5 bases each). CDR1 and CDR2 from the germline V gene are SGDLS and YYNGEE. Trimming stripped 4 bases from V and 5 bases from J, with 17 bases between. There are 15 residues in the CDR3. The CDR3 DNA reads as TGTGCCAGCAGCCTCCAGCCCGAGGGGAGAGATACGCAGTATTTT. Its protein product is CASSLQPEGRDTQYF.

This chain connects TRBV20-1 to TRBJ2-7; weak D call: TRBD1 (5 bases). Germline loops: CDR1 DFQATT, CDR2 SNEGSKA (reference sequence). The CDR3 has 13 amino acids. V dropped 0 bases and J dropped 5 bases, with 11 bases sitting between them. The CDR3: CSAREGARNEQYF. Written as DNA, the CDR3 is TGCAGTGCTAGAGAAGGGGCGCGGAACGAGCAGTACTTC.

V and J are TRBV20-1 and TRBJ2-7, with 7 bases that match TRBD2. CDR1 and CDR2 from the germline V gene are DFQATT and SNEGSKA (reference sequence). This CDR3 is 15 amino acids long. The CDR3 loop is CSAPFWRGSSYEQYF. As DNA, the CDR3 is TGCAGCGCCCCTTTTTGGCGGGGGAGCTCCTACGAGCAGTACTTC.

This clonotype has only a few counts. The V and J genes are TRBV4-3 and TRBJ2-7; possibly TRBD2 for D (6 bases). Trimming took 0 bases from V and 2 from J, leaving 11 bases between them. The germline gives CDR1 LGHNA, CDR2 YSLEER. This CDR3 is built from 15 residues. CDR3 region: CASSQDPAGTYEQYF. The CDR3 DNA is TGCGCCAGCAGCCAAGATCCCGCGGGAACCTACGAGCAGTACTTC.

This clonotype was counted between two and nine times. V gene TRBV29-1 combines with J gene TRBJ1-4, with D perhaps TRBD1 (6 bases). CDR1 and CDR2 (germline): SQVTM, ANQGSEA. The CDR3 has 12 amino acids. V lost 5 bases, J lost 6 bases, and 10 bases lay in between. CDR3 nucleotide sequence: TGCAGCGTTTACCGGACAGATGAAAAACTGTTTTTT. This translates into CSVYRTDEKLFF. Full variable domain (missing parts from reference TRBV29-1 and TRBJ1-4): SAVISQKPSRDICQRGTSLTIQCQVDSQVTMMFWYRQQPGQSLTLIATANQGSEATYESGFVIDKFPISRPNLTFSTLTVSNMSPEDSSIYLCSVYRTDEKLFFGSGTQLSVL.

This clonotype was detected many times. CDR3 bases: TGTGCCAGCAGCGGGGGGACCCTCCAAGAGACCCAGTACTTC. This sequence encodes CASSGGTLQETQYF. This rearrangement joins TRBV7-2 to TRBJ2-5, with D possibly matching TRBD2 (6 bases). Germline CDR1 and CDR2: SGHTA and FQGNSA. Trimming pared 5 bases from V and 1 base from J, leaving 11 bases between. This CDR3 region has 14 residues.

V usage is TRBV5-1 and J usage is TRBJ2-3; the match to TRBD1 covers 10 bases. With 7 bases clipped from V and 4 bases from J, the junction kept 6 bases outside the gene matches. CDR1 SGHRS and CDR2 YFSETQ come from the germline V gene. The CDR3 contains 14 residues. CDR3 nucleotide sequence: TGCGCCAGCGGCGTGGGGACAGGGGCAGATACGCAGTATTTT. Encoded protein: CASGVGTGADTQYF.

This clonotype was found a few times. This chain joins TRBV29-1 and TRBJ2-2; 7 nucleotides align to TRBD1. This CDR3 has 13 amino acids. V shed 7 bases and J 2 bases; nucleotides not matched to a gene: 4. Looked up from germline, CDR1 is SQVTM and CDR2 is ANQGSEA. The CDR3 DNA reads as TGCAGCGCGGGACAGTTAAACACCGGGGAGCTGTTTTTT. It is translated as CSAGQLNTGELFF.

The chain joins TRBV20-1 to TRBJ2-3; 7 bases align to TRBD2. J was trimmed by 4 bases and V by 6 bases; bases with no gene match: 7. Germline CDR1 reads DFQATT; CDR2 reads SNEGSKA (reference sequence). This CDR3 comprises 13 residues. CDR3 DNA sequence: TGCAGTGCGGGGATCAGCGGGGCAGATACGCAGTATTTT. Translated, it gives CSAGISGADTQYF.

This clonotype was seen only a few times. V gene TRBV27 combines with J gene TRBJ2-3; 7 bases agree with TRBD2. J was trimmed by 3 bases and V by 0 bases; bases with no gene match: 9. CDR3 length: 17 amino acids. CDR1 is MNHEY, CDR2 SMNVEV, per germline (reference sequence). CDR3 DNA sequence: TGTGCCAGCAGTTTATCCCGGTCGTGGGAGGGTACAGATACGCAGTATTTT. Its protein is CASSLSRSWEGTDTQYF.

The rearrangement joins TRBV20-1 to TRBJ1-1; no definite D call. Looked up from germline, CDR1 is DFQATT and CDR2 is SNEGSKA (reference sequence). This CDR3 is 14 amino acids long. Between the trimmed V and J ends, which lost 0 bases and 2 bases, there was a span of 10 bases. The CDR3 sequence: CSAREALTNTEAFF. CDR3 nucleotide sequence: TGCAGTGCTAGAGAGGCATTAACAAACACTGAAGCTTTCTTT.